These 22 T cell receptor beta chains were sequenced from one sample in a study of blood T cell repertoires in COVID-19. Clones were sequenced by immunoSEQ multiplex PCR, and TCRdb holds only the in-frame ones, with some missing. This table holds about 440,000 clones, 90% found once. Sequencing was done on a sample of PBMCs or T cells enriched from blood (not recorded which). The source of these receptors is a man aged 18-30 years who had recovered from COVID-19.

The CDR3 DNA follows: TGTGCCAGCAGCTTAAGAACGCGGGGTGGGGAGACCCAGTACTTC. The encoded protein is CASSLRTRGGETQYF. The chain combines TRBV7-6 with TRBJ2-5, with D possibly TRBD2 on 6 matching bases. Germline values: CDR1 SGHVS, CDR2 FNYEAQ. The ends were cut back, 2 bases at V and 5 bases at J, with 15 bases in the middle. CDR3 size: 15 residues.

V gene TRBV19 combines with J gene TRBJ2-7; TRBD1 matches 9 bases. V lost 3 bases and J lost 1; bases outside the gene matches: 7. Germline assignment: CDR1 LNHDA and CDR2 SQIVND (reference sequence). There are 16 residues in the CDR3. The CDR3 region is CASSIGSGQGSYEQYF. DNA of the CDR3: TGTGCCAGTAGTATTGGCTCCGGACAGGGGTCCTACGAGCAGTACTTC.

In this sample, this clone turned up a few times. The V and J genes are TRBV15 and TRBJ1-4, with 7 positions matching TRBD1. Trimming took 0 bases from V and 4 from J; bases not matched to a gene: 5. Germline V gene data show CDR1 as LNHNV and CDR2 as YYDKDF (reference sequence). The CDR3 totals 16 residues. The chain's CDR3 is CATSRERDSLNEKLFF. DNA of the CDR3: TGTGCCACCAGCAGAGAGAGGGACAGCCTTAATGAAAAACTGTTTTTT.

This chain connects TRBV27 to TRBJ1-5; 9 positions match TRBD1. J was trimmed by 2 bases and V by 6 bases; bases with no gene match: 11. The CDR3 covers 17 residues. Germline V CDR1 and CDR2: MNHEY, SMNVEV (reference sequence). CDR3 amino acids: CASSPGTGPVGNQPQHF. The CDR3 DNA follows: TGTGCCAGCAGCCCCGGGACAGGGCCCGTCGGCAATCAGCCCCAGCATTTT.

V gene TRBV28 combines with J gene TRBJ2-1, with D perhaps matching TRBD1 (5 bases). CDR3 length equals 15 residues. Germline CDR1 is MDHEN and CDR2 is SYDVKM. Trimming took 6 bases from V and 6 from J, leaving 18 bases between them. In DNA, the CDR3 is TGTGCCAGCAGCTCGACAGCCCCCCTCGTCAATGAGCAGTTCTTC. It specifies CASSSTAPLVNEQFF. Based on the CDR3 plus reference TRBV28 and TRBJ2-1, the full variable domain is DVKVTQSSRYLVKRTGEKVFLECVQDMDHENMFWYRQDPGLGLRLIYFSYDVKMKEKGDIPEGYSVSREKKERFSLILESASTNQTSMYLCASSSTAPLVNEQFFGPGTRLTVL.

The rearrangement joins TRBV3-1 (or the pseudogene TRBV3-2) to TRBJ2-3, with 10 bases identical to TRBD2. Germline CDR1 and CDR2: LGHDT and YNNKEL (reference sequence). The CDR3 loop spans 16 amino acids. After removal of 5 bases from V and 2 bases from J, the junction contained 7 bases not matched to a gene. The CDR3 reads CASSNYLAGDTDTQYF. The CDR3 DNA sequence: TGTGCCAGCAGCAATTACCTAGCGGGAGACACAGATACGCAGTATTTT.

V usage is TRBV19 and J usage is TRBJ2-7, with 7 bases lining up with TRBD1. This CDR3 contains 15 residues. J was trimmed by 2 bases and V by 0 bases; bases with no gene match: 4. Germline V CDR1 and CDR2: LNHDA, SQIVND (reference sequence). DNA of the CDR3: TGTGCCAGTAGTATAGACCGACAGGGCCCCTACGAGCAGTACTTC. Protein product: CASSIDRQGPYEQYF.

V gene TRBV5-1 combines with J gene TRBJ1-6; D is unclear. Germline lookup yields CDR1 SGHRS and CDR2 YFSETQ. The CDR3 consists of 15 residues. The germline V and J ends were trimmed by 1 base and 5 bases, with 10 bases remaining between them. The CDR3 DNA reads as TGCGCCAGCAGCTTGTCCCCAGTTAATAATTCACCCCTCCACTTT. It encodes CASSLSPVNNSPLHF.

V and J are TRBV11-2 and TRBJ1-3; 9 bases are a match to TRBD1. The CDR3 runs to 17 residues. Trimming removed 2 bases from V and 4 bases from J; junction bases left unmatched: 9. Germline V lookup: CDR1 SGHAT, CDR2 FQNNGV. DNA of the CDR3: TGTGCCAGCAGCTTATTTGGACAGGGGTCGTACGGAAACACCATATATTTT. Its protein is CASSLFGQGSYGNTIYF.

This clone was counted once. The chain carries TRBV9 and TRBJ2-1; 7 bases agree with TRBD2. Unmatched junction bases numbered 12, after V lost 4 bases and J lost 8 bases. The CDR3 is made up of 15 amino acids. CDR1 is SGDLS, CDR2 YYNGEE, per germline. In DNA, the CDR3 is TGTGCCAGCAGCAGAAGCGGGGATTGGTTGGATGAGCAGTTCTTC. It codes for CASSRSGDWLDEQFF.

This chain uses TRBV30 with TRBJ2-7; 8 bases are shared with TRBD2. Germline V lookup: CDR1 GTSNPN, CDR2 SVGIG (reference sequence). This CDR3 region has 13 residues. The V and J ends lost 5 bases and 2 bases, in that order; junction bases with no gene match: 5. The DNA for the CDR3 is TGTGCCTGGCAAACCGGGGGGGCCTACGAGCAGTACTTC. Protein sequence: CAWQTGGAYEQYF.

CDR3 nucleotides: TGTGCCAGCAGCCAAGATCGGTTCGGGGGGACCCAGTACTTC. This encodes CASSQDRFGGTQYF. V is TRBV14 and J is TRBJ2-5; tentatively, D is TRBD2 (6 bases). The V gene lost 0 bases and the J gene lost 7 bases, with 12 bases spanning the gap. The CDR3 runs to 14 residues. From germline, CDR1 is SGHDN and CDR2 FVKESK.

V is TRBV29-1 and J is TRBJ1-1, with D possibly being TRBD1 (5 bases). Germline-derived CDR1 and CDR2 are SQVTM and ANQGSEA. CDR3 size: 13 residues. Trimming left V 6 bases short and J 0 bases short, with 11 bases between. CDR3 residues: CSVPGGLNTEAFF. DNA of the CDR3: TGCAGCGTCCCGGGGGGTTTGAACACTGAAGCTTTCTTT.

The CDR3 DNA sequence: TGTGCCAGCAGTTACGGGACTAGCGGTACCTACGAGCAGTACTTC. This gives the protein CASSYGTSGTYEQYF. V gene TRBV6-2 or TRBV6-3 combines with J gene TRBJ2-7, with TRBD2 matching over 11 bases. V lost 2 bases to trimming and J lost 2 bases; unmatched junction nucleotides: 2. Germline CDR1 MNHEY, CDR2 SVGEGT. The CDR3 contains 15 residues.

The chain has TRBV2 and TRBJ1-6, with TRBD1 as a possible D gene (6 bases). V lost 8 bases and J 11 bases, leaving 16 bases between the germline ends. This CDR3 region has 13 residues. Germline V lookup: CDR1 SNHLY, CDR2 FYNNEI. The CDR3 loop is CASGAGADTPLHF. The CDR3 nucleotides are TGTGCCAGCGGAGCAGGGGCCGATACACCCCTCCACTTT.

The rearrangement joins TRBV6-5 to TRBJ1-4; D is perhaps TRBD1 (5 bases). Deletions cut 6 bases from V and 3 bases from J, with 8 bases between. CDR3 length: 13 amino acids. Germline V gives CDR1 MNHEY, CDR2 SVGAGI. The chain's CDR3 is CASRTAPNEKLFF. For the CDR3, the DNA is TGTGCCAGCAGGACAGCTCCTAATGAAAAACTGTTTTTT.

J is TRBJ1-1 and V is TRBV11-2, with TRBD1 matching 9 bases. Germline CDR1 reads SGHAT; CDR2 reads FQNNGV. This CDR3 has 16 residues. V lost 1 base and J lost 1; bases outside the gene matches: 4. CDR3 in amino acids: CASSLGTGVGNTEAFF. As DNA, the CDR3 is TGTGCCAGCAGCTTAGGGACAGGGGTGGGGAACACTGAAGCTTTCTTT. The whole variable domain, remainder taken from reference TRBV11-2 and TRBJ1-1, is EAGVAQSPRYKIIEKRQSVAFWCNPISGHATLYWYQQILGQGPKLLIQFQNNGVVDDSQLPKDRFSAERLKGVDSTLKIQPAKLEDSAVYLCASSLGTGVGNTEAFFGQGTRLTVV.

The chain couples TRBV7-2 to TRBJ1-2, with TRBD1 as a possible D gene (6 bases). The CDR3 loop spans 14 amino acids. Germline V gene sequence: CDR1 SGHTA, CDR2 FQGNSA. Trimming took off 0 bases at V and 8 bases at J, with 13 bases between the two ends. CDR3 DNA sequence: TGTGCCAGCAGCTTAGCGCTACAGGGTTCCGGCTACACCTTC. This gives the protein CASSLALQGSGYTF. Full variable domain (outside the CDR3, taken from reference TRBV7-2 and TRBJ1-2): GAGVSQSPSNKVTEKGKDVELRCDPISGHTALYWYRQSLGQGLEFLIYFQGNSAPDKSGLPSDRFSAERTGGSVSTLTIQRTQQEDSAVYLCASSLALQGSGYTFGSGTRLTVV.

V usage is TRBV9 and J usage is TRBJ2-7; 7 nucleotides line up with TRBD2. After removal of 3 bases from V and 2 bases from J, the junction contained 5 bases not matched to a gene. Germline V gives CDR1 SGDLS, CDR2 YYNGEE. The CDR3 covers 14 residues. The CDR3 bases are TGTGCCAGCAGCGCAGCGGGACCTACCTACGAGCAGTACTTC. Residues: CASSAAGPTYEQYF.

The CDR3: CASSEQGPNSPLHF. DNA of the CDR3: TGTGCCAGCAGTGAACAGGGCCCTAATTCACCCCTCCACTTT. The V gene is TRBV6-1, the J gene TRBJ1-6; D perhaps matches TRBD1 (5 bases). CDR3 size: 14 residues. CDR1 MNHNS and CDR2 SASEGT come from the germline V gene. Trimming cost V 2 bases and J 6 bases, with 8 bases left between them.

This chain links TRBV28 with TRBJ1-6, with 8 bases identical to TRBD1. The CDR3 is 15 amino acids. CDR1 and CDR2 (germline): MDHEN, SYDVKM. V shed 4 bases and J 5 bases; nucleotides not matched to a gene: 4. CDR3 sequence reads: CASSSRGRNNSPLHF. The CDR3 DNA reads as TGTGCCAGCAGTTCCAGGGGGCGCAATAATTCACCCCTCCACTTT.

The V call is TRBV6-5, the J call TRBJ2-5; D gene ambiguous. CDR3 size: 15 residues. In germline, CDR1 is MNHEY, CDR2 SVGAGI. Trimming removed 6 bases from V and 4 bases from J, with 18 bases in between. The DNA of the CDR3 is TGTGCCAGCAGCTTAACCTTATTAGCACCAGAGACCCAGTACTTC. This translates into CASSLTLLAPETQYF.